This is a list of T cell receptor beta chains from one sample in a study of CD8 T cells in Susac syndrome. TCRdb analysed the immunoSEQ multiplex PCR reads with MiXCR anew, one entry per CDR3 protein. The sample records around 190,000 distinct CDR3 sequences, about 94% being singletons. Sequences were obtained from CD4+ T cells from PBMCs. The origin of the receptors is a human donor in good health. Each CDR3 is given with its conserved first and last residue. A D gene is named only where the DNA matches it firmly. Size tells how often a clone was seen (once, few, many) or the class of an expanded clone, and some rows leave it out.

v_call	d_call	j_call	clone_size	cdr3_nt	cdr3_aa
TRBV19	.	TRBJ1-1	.	TGTGCCAGTAGTATAGACAAGAACACTGAAGCTTTCTTT	CASSIDKNTEAFF
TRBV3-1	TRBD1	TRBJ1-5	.	TGTGCCAGCAGCCAGGGACAGGGTCCCAATCAGCCCCAGCATTTT	CASSQGQGPNQPQHF
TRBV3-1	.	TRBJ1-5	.	TGTGCCAGCAGCCAGAATAGCAATCAGCCCCAGCATTTT	CASSQNSNQPQHF
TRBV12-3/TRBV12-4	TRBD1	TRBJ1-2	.	TGTGCCAGCAGGACAGGGGAAGGCTACACCTTC	CASRTGEGYTF
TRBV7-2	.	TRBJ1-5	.	TGTGCCAGCAGCTTAGTCGACATAGGCAATCAGCCCCAGCATTTT	CASSLVDIGNQPQHF
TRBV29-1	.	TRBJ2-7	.	TGCAGCGCCGACGGCCTGGGGGTTGGCGAGCAGTACTTC	CSADGLGVGEQYF
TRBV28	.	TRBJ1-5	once	TGTGCCAGCAGTTTACCTTTAGGGAGGGATCAGCCCCAGCATTTT	CASSLPLGRDQPQHF
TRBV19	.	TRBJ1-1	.	TGTGCCAGTAGTACTCCCGGGATCGGGACTGAAGCTTTCTTT	CASSTPGIGTEAFF
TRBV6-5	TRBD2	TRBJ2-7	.	TGTGCCAGCAGTTCGGGCGGGGGGGCTCGGGAGCAGTACTTC	CASSSGGGAREQYF
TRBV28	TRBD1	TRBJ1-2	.	TGTGCCAGCAGTTCGTACTCGACAGGGGAGTTCGGCTACACCTTC	CASSSYSTGEFGYTF
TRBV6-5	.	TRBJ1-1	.	TGTGCCAGCAGTTTCTCCCCGGGCTACACTGAAGCTTTCTTT	CASSFSPGYTEAFF
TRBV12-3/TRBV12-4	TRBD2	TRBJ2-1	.	TGTGCCAGCAGTCCTCTAGCGGGGCAACACAATGAGCAGTTCTTC	CASSPLAGQHNEQFF
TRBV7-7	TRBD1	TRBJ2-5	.	TGTGCTAGCAGCTTGGGGACAGGGAAGGAGACCCAGTACTTC	CASSLGTGKETQYF
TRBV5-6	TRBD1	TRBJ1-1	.	TGTGCCAGCAGCTTGACAGGGGGCTCCGTCGCTTTCTTT	CASSLTGGSVAFF
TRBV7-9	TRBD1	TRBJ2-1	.	TGTGCCAGCAGCCCGACAGGGGGCGCCTACAATGAGCAGTTCTTC	CASSPTGGAYNEQFF
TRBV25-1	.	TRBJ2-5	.	TGTGCCAGCAGTTCAGACGGCTTTGAGGCCCAGTACTTC	CASSSDGFEAQYF
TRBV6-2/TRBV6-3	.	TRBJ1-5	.	TGTGCCAGCAGTCAATCCTTTGCCCCCCAGCATTTT	CASSQSFAPQHF
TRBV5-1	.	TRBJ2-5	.	TGCGCCAGCAGCCTACCCGGGATTAGACAAGAGACCCAGTACTTC	CASSLPGIRQETQYF
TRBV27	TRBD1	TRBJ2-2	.	TGTGCCAGCAGTTTAACAGGGGCCGGGGAGCTGTTTTTT	CASSLTGAGELFF
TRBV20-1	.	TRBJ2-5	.	TGCAGTGCTAGAGACTCAGGGGTAAAGACCCAGTACTTC	CSARDSGVKTQYF
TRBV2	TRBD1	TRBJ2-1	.	TGTGCCAGCAGTGACCGGAGGACAGGGGGCCATGAGCAGTTCTTC	CASSDRRTGGHEQFF
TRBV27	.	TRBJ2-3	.	TGTGCCAGCAGTGGAAGACTAGGACTGCGAACAGATACGCAGTATTTT	CASSGRLGLRTDTQYF
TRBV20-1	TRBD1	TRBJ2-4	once	TGCAGTGCTACCCTATATGGACAGGGCGTCGGCATTCAGTACTTC	CSATLYGQGVGIQYF
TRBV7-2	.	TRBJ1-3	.	TGTGCCAGCAGCTTAGAATTCCGGAAAGCTTCTGGAAACACCATATATTTT	CASSLEFRKASGNTIYF
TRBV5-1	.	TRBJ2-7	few	TGCGCCAGCAGCTCAAGTTCCCGAATGGAGCAGTACTTC	CASSSSSRMEQYF
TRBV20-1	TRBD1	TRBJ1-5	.	TGCAGTGCTCTCGACAGGGTTATTGCCGGCAATCAGCCCCAGCATTTT	CSALDRVIAGNQPQHF
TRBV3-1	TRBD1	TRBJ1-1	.	TGTGCCAGCAGCCACCTGGACAGGAGAAATGAAGCTTTCTTT	CASSHLDRRNEAFF
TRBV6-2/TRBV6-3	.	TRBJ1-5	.	TGTGCCAGCAGGCTAATCGGGGGTCAGCCCCAGCATTTT	CASRLIGGQPQHF
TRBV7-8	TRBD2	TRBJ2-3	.	TGTGCCAGCAGCCCGAGCGGGGGGAAGGGTACGCAGTATTTT	CASSPSGGKGTQYF
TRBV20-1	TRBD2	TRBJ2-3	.	TGCAGTGCTAGCGGGGGGGGAGGAACAGATACGCAGTATTTT	CSASGGGGTDTQYF
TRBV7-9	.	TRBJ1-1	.	TGTGCCAGCAGCCTACGAGCTGAAGCTTTCTTT	CASSLRAEAFF
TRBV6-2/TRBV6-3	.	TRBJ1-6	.	TGTGCCAGCAGTTACGGGGGCCCCAATTCACCCCTCCACTTT	CASSYGGPNSPLHF
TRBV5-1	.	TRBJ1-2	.	TGCGCCAGCAGCTTAACCCAAGGCTATGGCTACACCTTC	CASSLTQGYGYTF
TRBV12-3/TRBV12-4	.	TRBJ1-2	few	TGTGCCAGCAGTTATAACTATGGCTACACCTTC	CASSYNYGYTF
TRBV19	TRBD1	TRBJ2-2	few	TGTGCCAGTAGTAGGACAGGGAACACCGGGGAGCTGTTTTTT	CASSRTGNTGELFF
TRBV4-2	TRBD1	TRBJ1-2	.	TGTGCCAGCAGCCAAGATGAGGGGGCGCGTAGTGGCTACACCTTC	CASSQDEGARSGYTF
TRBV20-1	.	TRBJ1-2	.	TGCAGTGCTAGAGGGGGGGGGCCGGGAGGGCATGGCTACACCTTC	CSARGGGPGGHGYTF
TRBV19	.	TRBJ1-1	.	TGTGCCAGTAGTTGGGCCGGATTATCGAACACTGAAGCTTTCTTT	CASSWAGLSNTEAFF
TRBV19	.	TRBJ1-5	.	TGTGCCAGTAGCCCGAACCTGCTCGCGGGGCCCGGTCAGCCCCAGCATTTT	CASSPNLLAGPGQPQHF
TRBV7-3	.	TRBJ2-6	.	TGTGCCAGCAGCTTAACGGTCTCTGGGGCCAACGTCCTGACTTTC	CASSLTVSGANVLTF
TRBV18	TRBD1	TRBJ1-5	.	TGTGCCAGCTCACTTACGATTGACCCGGGACAGGGGAGGCAGCCCCAGCATTTT	CASSLTIDPGQGRQPQHF
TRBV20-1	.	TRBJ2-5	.	TGCAGTGCGCTGAGACTAGGGGGCGAGACCCAGTACTTC	CSALRLGGETQYF
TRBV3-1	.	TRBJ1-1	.	TGTGCCAGCAGCCATGCCGGGCGCTCTGACACTGAAGCTTTCTTT	CASSHAGRSDTEAFF
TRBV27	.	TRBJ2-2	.	TGTGCCAGCAGTTTTCACTCGACAGTAAACACCGGGGAGCTGTTTTTT	CASSFHSTVNTGELFF
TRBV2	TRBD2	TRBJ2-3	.	TGTGCCAGCAGTCGCTCGACTAGCGGGGGGACGACGCAGTATTTT	CASSRSTSGGTTQYF
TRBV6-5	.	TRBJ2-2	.	TGTGCCAGCAGTTACGGGGGCTGGAACACCGGGGAGCTGTTTTTT	CASSYGGWNTGELFF
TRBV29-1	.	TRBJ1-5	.	TGCAGCGTTGGGGACGGGGTCAATCAGCCCCAGCATTTT	CSVGDGVNQPQHF
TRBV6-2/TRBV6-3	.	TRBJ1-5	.	TGTGCCACTCAGCCGGGGAATCAGCCCCAGCATTTT	CATQPGNQPQHF
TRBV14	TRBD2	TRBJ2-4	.	TGTGCCAGCAGCTCGGGGGGAAGGGCCAAAAACATTCAGTACTTC	CASSSGGRAKNIQYF
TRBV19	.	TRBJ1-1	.	TGTGCCAGTAGTATTAACAGAAACACTGAAGCTTTCTTT	CASSINRNTEAFF
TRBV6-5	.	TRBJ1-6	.	TGTGCCAGCAGCCCCGACAGGAGCGTTAATTCACCCCTCCACTTT	CASSPDRSVNSPLHF
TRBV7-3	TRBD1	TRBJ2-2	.	TGTGCCAGCAGCCTAAGGGGGACAGGGTCTCCCGGGGAGCTGTTTTTT	CASSLRGTGSPGELFF
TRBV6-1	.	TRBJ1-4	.	TGTGCCAGCACCCCGGCAGAGGCTCATAATGAAAAACTGTTTTTT	CASTPAEAHNEKLFF
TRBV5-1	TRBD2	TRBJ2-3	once	TGCGCCAGCAGACCAGCGGGGGGAACAGATACGCAGTATTTT	CASRPAGGTDTQYF
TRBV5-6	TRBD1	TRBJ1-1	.	TGTGCCAGCAGCTTGGGGGCAGGGGGTAGGAACACTGAAGCTTTCTTT	CASSLGAGGRNTEAFF
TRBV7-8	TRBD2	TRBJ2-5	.	TGTGCCAGCAGCTTTGCAGCGGGGGGAACGGAGACCCAGTACTTC	CASSFAAGGTETQYF